These 26 T cell receptor beta chains share one sample of origin, sequenced in a study of T cell repertoires in cytomegalovirus infection. MiXCR, run by TCRdb on the reads, gives a single entry per CDR3 protein. The sample records 250,000 to 400,000 distinct CDR3 sequences, 20% to 25% being singletons. These TCRs' antigens remain unknown. The sample was cultured PBMCs, taken from culture after CMV antigen stimulation. These receptors all come from a human donor in good health (CMV status not recorded). Some clones in this sample may be carry-over from other donors' samples.

The chain links TRBV7-2 to TRBJ2-1; 12 positions match TRBD2. V was clipped by 3 bases and J by 8 bases; unmatched bases: 2. Germline V gene lookup returns CDR1 SGHTA and CDR2 FQGNSA. This CDR3 has 14 amino acids. The CDR3 region is CASSLTSGRYEQFF. CDR3 bases: TGTGCCAGCAGCTTGACTAGCGGGAGATATGAGCAGTTCTTC.

This clonotype was picked up many times. The chain has TRBV9 and TRBJ2-2, with 9 bases that match TRBD2. In germline, CDR1 is SGDLS, CDR2 YYNGEE. J lost 3 bases, V lost 4 bases, and 7 bases had no gene match. The CDR3 has 16 amino acids. The CDR3 here is CASSPPGLAYTGELFF. In DNA, the CDR3 is TGTGCCAGCAGCCCCCCGGGACTAGCCTACACCGGGGAGCTGTTTTTT.

The V call is TRBV29-1, the J call TRBJ2-5; D remains unclear. Germline V lookup: CDR1 SQVTM, CDR2 ANQGSEA. The CDR3 is 13 residues long. Trimming left V 7 bases short and J 5 bases short, with 17 bases between. This CDR3 reads CSGTLESRETQYF. The CDR3 DNA sequence: TGCAGCGGTACCTTAGAAAGCCGGGAGACCCAGTACTTC.

The V call is TRBV6-5, the J call TRBJ2-7, with TRBD2 identical over 10 bases. This CDR3 has 14 amino acids. J was trimmed by 3 bases and V by 4 bases; bases with no gene match: 3. Germline V gene sequence: CDR1 MNHEY, CDR2 SVGAGI. CDR3 in DNA: TGTGCCAGCAGTTTAGCGGGAGGTCTCTACGAGCAGTACGTC. It is translated as CASSLAGGLYEQYV.

This chain links TRBV7-9 with TRBJ2-1; 10 bases are shared with TRBD1. V shed 4 bases, J shed 3 bases, and the junction held 9 bases outside the gene matches. CDR3 length: 17 amino acids. Germline CDR1 reads SEHNR; CDR2 reads FQNEAQ (reference sequence). Written as DNA, the CDR3 is TGTGCCAGCAGCTCAATATCCGGGACAGGGGTCTACAATGAGCAGTTCTTC. Residues: CASSSISGTGVYNEQFF.

The J gene is TRBJ1-4, the V gene TRBV12-3 or TRBV12-4; tentative D call: TRBD1 (5 bases). CDR3 length: 12 residues. With 8 bases removed from V and 10 bases from J, the gap between germline ends came to 14 bases. The CDR3 DNA is TGTGCCAGCGGGACTCGGTCGGGAAAACTGTTTTTT. Its translation: CASGTRSGKLFF.

The V call is TRBV7-6, the J call TRBJ2-5; 8 positions match TRBD1. In germline, CDR1 is SGHVS, CDR2 FNYEAQ. This CDR3 contains 12 residues. V gave up 5 bases and J gave up 9 bases; unmatched junction bases: 5. CDR3 sequence: CASSPGGPAQYF. In DNA, the CDR3 is TGTGCCAGCAGCCCAGGGGGCCCGGCCCAGTACTTC.

This clonotype was picked up a small number of times. The V gene is TRBV7-2, the J gene TRBJ2-1; 12 nucleotides align to TRBD2. Germline CDR1 is SGHTA and CDR2 is FQGNSA. Germline trimming cut 5 bases from V and 6 bases from J; bases unmatched to any gene: 8. The CDR3 is 16 residues long. CDR3 loop: CASSRASGGGSNEQFF. CDR3 sequence (DNA): TGTGCCAGCAGCAGAGCTAGCGGGGGGGGGTCCAATGAGCAGTTCTTC. The variable domain in full, completed from reference TRBV7-2 and TRBJ2-1, reads GAGVSQSPSNKVTEKGKDVELRCDPISGHTALYWYRQSLGQGLEFLIYFQGNSAPDKSGLPSDRFSAERTGGSVSTLTIQRTQQEDSAVYLCASSRASGGGSNEQFFGPGTRLTVL.

The gene calls are TRBV10-3 and TRBJ2-1, with 10 bases aligning to TRBD1. After removal of 7 bases from V and 14 bases from J, the junction contained 11 bases not matched to a gene. Germline V lookup: CDR1 ENHRY, CDR2 SYGVKD. The CDR3 extends over 13 amino acids. CDR3 sequence reads: CAITTQTGGAKFF. The CDR3 DNA reads as TGTGCCATCACGACTCAGACAGGGGGCGCGAAGTTCTTC.

This clonotype was counted a few times. The V gene is TRBV30, the J gene TRBJ2-2, with no clear D. Looked up from germline, CDR1 is GTSNPN and CDR2 is SVGIG (reference sequence). The CDR3 length is 14 residues. V dropped 0 bases and J dropped 6 bases, with 11 bases sitting between them. The CDR3 loop is CAWSVVSVAGELFF. The CDR3 bases are TGTGCCTGGAGTGTAGTGAGTGTGGCCGGGGAGCTGTTTTTT.

The chain employs TRBV19 and TRBJ1-4; no reliable D call. The CDR3 extends over 13 amino acids. Deletions cut 5 bases from V and 8 bases from J, with 12 bases between. CDR1 and CDR2 from the germline V gene are LNHDA and SQIVND (reference sequence). The CDR3 spells CASSAKKKEKLFF. In nucleotides, the CDR3 is TGTGCCAGTAGTGCTAAAAAGAAAGAAAAACTGTTTTTT. Full variable domain (missing parts from reference TRBV19 and TRBJ1-4): DGGITQSPKYLFRKEGQNVTLSCEQNLNHDAMYWYRQDPGQGLRLIYYSQIVNDFQKGDIAEGYSVSREKKESFPLTVTSAQKNPTAFYLCASSAKKKEKLFFGSGTQLSVL.

The chain links TRBV6-1 to TRBJ1-3; no firm D call. CDR3 length equals 12 residues. CDR1 is MNHNS, CDR2 SASEGT, per germline. V was cut by 6 bases and J by 16 bases, with 19 bases left in between. CDR3: CASRSPGSPAYF. In DNA form, the CDR3 reads TGTGCCAGCAGGTCTCCAGGCTCTCCGGCGTATTTT.

This clonotype was observed a handful of times. The chain carries TRBV29-1 and TRBJ2-1, with 10 bases aligning to TRBD1. The CDR3 loop spans 15 amino acids. Germline V gene lookup returns CDR1 SQVTM and CDR2 ANQGSEA. Trimming at V came to 6 bases and at J to 2 bases, leaving 7 bases not matched to a gene. The CDR3 DNA reads as TGCAGCGTGGGACCGGGACAGGGGACCTACAATGAGCAGTTCTTC. Amino acids: CSVGPGQGTYNEQFF.

V and J are TRBV19 and TRBJ1-2; a possible D gene is TRBD1 (5 bases). The CDR3 has 15 amino acids. CDR1 and CDR2 (germline): LNHDA, SQIVND (reference sequence). The V end lost 3 bases, the J end lost 2 bases, and 13 bases lay between the germline ends. CDR3 residues: CASSISPTENYGYTF. DNA for the CDR3: TGTGCCAGTAGTATCAGCCCGACAGAGAACTATGGCTACACCTTC.

This clonotype was seen repeatedly, ten times or more. V usage is TRBV7-2 and J usage is TRBJ1-4, with no clear D. V was shortened by 3 bases and J by 8 bases, with 10 bases between the two germline ends. The CDR3 totals 13 residues. The germline CDR1 and CDR2 sequences are SGHTA and FQGNSA. CDR3 in amino acids: CASSFGTNEKLFF. CDR3 DNA: TGTGCCAGCAGCTTTGGTACGAACGAAAAACTGTTTTTT.

There are a few counts of this clonotype. This chain joins TRBV5-1 and TRBJ1-5, with TRBD1 as a possible D gene (5 bases). CDR1 and CDR2 (germline): SGHRS, YFSETQ. V was trimmed by 3 bases and J by 3 bases, leaving 10 bases between them. The CDR3 is 14 amino acids. The CDR3 DNA is TGCGCCAGCAGCTACGGGGGGAACAATCAGCCCCAGCATTTT. As protein: CASSYGGNNQPQHF. Supplemented by reference TRBV5-1 and TRBJ1-5, the full variable domain reads KAGVTQTPRYLIKTRGQQVTLSCSPISGHRSVSWYQQTPGQGLQFLFEYFSETQRNKGNFPGRFSGRQFSNSRSEMNVSTLELGDSALYLCASSYGGNNQPQHFGDGTRLSIL.

This clonotype was observed many times. J is TRBJ2-1 and V is TRBV11-3, with D hard to call. Germline CDR1 and CDR2: SGHNT and YENEEA. Trimming stripped 4 bases from V and 5 bases from J, with 6 bases between. CDR3 size: 12 residues. The CDR3 coding sequence is TGTGCCAGCAGCTCGTGGAACAATGAGCAGTTCTTC. Residues: CASSSWNNEQFF.

The chain recombines TRBV3-1 with TRBJ2-2, with 8 bases lining up with TRBD2. The CDR3 sequence is 16 residues long. The V gene end was trimmed by 4 bases and the J gene end by 9 bases; junction bases not matched to a gene: 13. Germline V gene sequence: CDR1 LGHDT, CDR2 YNNKEL (reference sequence). The CDR3 here is CASSPNSGRSSWELFF. For the CDR3, the DNA is TGTGCCAGCAGCCCAAACAGCGGGAGATCCAGCTGGGAGCTGTTTTTT.

The table lists this clonotype with many counts. The rearrangement links TRBV7-2 to TRBJ2-1; D may be TRBD2 (6 bases). V was pared by 5 bases and J by 9 bases, with 20 bases between. Germline assignment: CDR1 SGHTA and CDR2 FQGNSA. The CDR3 is 15 residues long. The CDR3 reads CASSPAEGRAGEQFF. The CDR3 region has the DNA TGTGCCAGCAGCCCTGCCGAAGGGAGAGCGGGTGAGCAGTTCTTC.

This chain links TRBV4-3 with TRBJ2-7, with a weak D call TRBD2 (5 bases). The V end lost 0 bases, the J end lost 0 bases, and 9 bases lay between the germline ends. Germline V gene data show CDR1 as LGHNA and CDR2 as YSLEER. The CDR3 runs 15 residues. In DNA, the CDR3 is TGCGCCAGCAGCCAAGATCCCGGGAACTCCTACGAGCAGTACTTC. Amino acids: CASSQDPGNSYEQYF.

This clonotype was observed many times. The V call is TRBV7-2, the J call TRBJ1-2; D call uncertain. The V gene lost 5 bases and the J gene lost 0 bases, with 13 bases spanning the gap. This CDR3 has 15 residues. In germline, CDR1 is SGHTA, CDR2 FQGNSA. In DNA form, the CDR3 reads TGTGCCAGCAGCCCCCGCGGCTTGTCTAACTATGGCTACACCTTC. Translated, it gives CASSPRGLSNYGYTF.

This clonotype was seen many times. J is TRBJ2-1 and V is TRBV7-3; 8 positions agree with TRBD2. CDR3 length: 17 residues. Germline V lookup: CDR1 SGHTA, CDR2 FQGTGA. With V trimmed by 0 bases and J by 5 bases, 9 bases remained unmatched. CDR3 region: CASSLTSSRAGDNEQFF. As DNA, the CDR3 is TGTGCCAGCAGCTTAACGTCTTCTCGAGCGGGAGACAATGAGCAGTTCTTC.

The V call is TRBV2, the J call TRBJ2-3, with a possible D match to TRBD2 (6 bases). The CDR3 sequence is 12 residues long. The germline V gene encodes CDR1 SNHLY and CDR2 FYNNEI. V lost 10 bases and J lost 3, with 11 bases in between. The CDR3 sequence is CAIGLRTDTQYF. In nucleotides, the CDR3 is TGTGCCATCGGACTACGAACAGATACGCAGTATTTT.

A note on this clonotype: A much more abundant neighbour one base away suggests this may be a read error. The genes are TRBV7-2 and TRBJ2-1, with 12 bases lining up with TRBD2. Germline V CDR1 and CDR2: SGHTA, FQGNSA. CDR3 length: 14 residues. Trimming at V came to 4 bases and at J to 11 bases, leaving 6 bases not matched to a gene. The CDR3 loop is CASSSWTSGNKQFF. The CDR3 DNA reads TGTGCCAGCAGCTCTTGGACTAGCGGGAATAAGCAGTTCTTC. Complete variable domain (other parts from reference TRBV7-2 and TRBJ2-1): GAGVSQSPSNKVTEKGKDVELRCDPISGHTALYWYRQSLGQGLEFLIYFQGNSAPDKSGLPSDRFSAERTGGSVSTLTIQRTQQEDSAVYLCASSSWTSGNKQFFGPGTRLTVL.

The J gene is TRBJ2-1, the V gene TRBV7-3; 15 bases are shared with TRBD2. Germline CDR1 reads SGHTA; CDR2 reads FQGTGA. The CDR3 is made up of 16 amino acids. V trimming: 6 bases; J trimming: 11 bases; junction bases outside the gene matches: 11. CDR3 DNA: TGTGCCAGCAGGATACAACAGGGACTAGCGGGAGGACAGCAGTTCTTC. Its translation: CASRIQQGLAGGQQFF.

This clonotype was seen a handful of times. The chain uses TRBV19 and TRBJ1-5, with D uncertain. This CDR3 region has 15 residues. Trimming took off 2 bases at V and 5 bases at J, with 13 bases between the two ends. CDR1 is LNHDA and CDR2 is SQIVND in the germline V gene (reference sequence). The CDR3 region has the DNA TGTGCCAGTAGTATATCCATAGCTGGGCATCAGCCCCAGCATTTT. It codes for CASSISIAGHQPQHF.